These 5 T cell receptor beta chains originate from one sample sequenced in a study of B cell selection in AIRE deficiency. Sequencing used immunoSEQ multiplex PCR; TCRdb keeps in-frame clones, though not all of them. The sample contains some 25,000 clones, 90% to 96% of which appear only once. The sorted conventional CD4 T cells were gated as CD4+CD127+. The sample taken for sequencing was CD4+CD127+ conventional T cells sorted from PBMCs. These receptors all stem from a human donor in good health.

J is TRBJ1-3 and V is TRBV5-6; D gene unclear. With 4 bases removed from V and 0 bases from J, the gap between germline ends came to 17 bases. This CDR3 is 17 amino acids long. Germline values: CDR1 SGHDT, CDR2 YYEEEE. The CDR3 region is CASSPPRTVSSGNTIYF. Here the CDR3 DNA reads TGTGCCAGCAGCCCCCCTCGGACGGTGAGCTCTGGAAACACCATATATTTT.

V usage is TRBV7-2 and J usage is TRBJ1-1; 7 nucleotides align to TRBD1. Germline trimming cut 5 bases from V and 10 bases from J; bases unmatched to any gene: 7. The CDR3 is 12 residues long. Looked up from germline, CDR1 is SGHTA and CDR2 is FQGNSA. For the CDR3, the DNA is TGTGCCAGCAGCCCGCGGCAGGGGGGAGCTTTCTTT. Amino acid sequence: CASSPRQGGAFF.

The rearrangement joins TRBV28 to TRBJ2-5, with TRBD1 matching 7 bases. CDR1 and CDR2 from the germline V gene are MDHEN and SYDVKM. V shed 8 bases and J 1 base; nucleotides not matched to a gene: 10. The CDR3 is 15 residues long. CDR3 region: CASSIKGTAQETQYF. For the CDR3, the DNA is TGTGCCAGCTCGATAAAAGGGACAGCCCAAGAGACCCAGTACTTC.

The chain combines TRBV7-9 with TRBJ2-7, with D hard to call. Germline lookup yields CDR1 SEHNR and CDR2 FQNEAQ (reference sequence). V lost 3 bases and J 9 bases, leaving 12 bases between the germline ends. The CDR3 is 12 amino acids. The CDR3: CASSFSGTGQYF. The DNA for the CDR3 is TGTGCCAGCAGCTTTTCGGGTACGGGGCAGTACTTC.

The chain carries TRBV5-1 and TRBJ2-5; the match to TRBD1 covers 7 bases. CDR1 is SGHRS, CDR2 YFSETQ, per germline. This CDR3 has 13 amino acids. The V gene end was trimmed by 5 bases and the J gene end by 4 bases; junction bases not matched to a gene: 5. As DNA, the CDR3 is TGCGCCAGCAGATCGGGACAGATAGAGACCCAGTACTTC. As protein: CASRSGQIETQYF.